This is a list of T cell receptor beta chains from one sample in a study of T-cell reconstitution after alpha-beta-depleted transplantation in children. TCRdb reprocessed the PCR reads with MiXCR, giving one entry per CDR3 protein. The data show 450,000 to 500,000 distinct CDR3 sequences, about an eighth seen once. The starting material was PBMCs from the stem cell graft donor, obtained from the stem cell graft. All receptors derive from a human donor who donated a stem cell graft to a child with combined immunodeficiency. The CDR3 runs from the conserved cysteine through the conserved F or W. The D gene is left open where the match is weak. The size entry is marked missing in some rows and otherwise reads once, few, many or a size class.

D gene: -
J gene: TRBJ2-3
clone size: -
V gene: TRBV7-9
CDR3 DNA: TGTGCCAGCAGCTCCCACAGGGGAGGGACAGATACGCAGTATTTT
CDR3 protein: CASSSHRGGTDTQYF

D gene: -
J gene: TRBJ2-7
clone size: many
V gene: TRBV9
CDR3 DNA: TGTGCCAGCAGCGTAGGGGTGGCCTCCGAGCAGTACTTC
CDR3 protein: CASSVGVASEQYF

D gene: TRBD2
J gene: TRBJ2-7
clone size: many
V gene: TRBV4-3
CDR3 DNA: TGCGCCAGCAGCCAAGTGGCTAGCGGGATTGACGAGCAGTACTTC
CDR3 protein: CASSQVASGIDEQYF

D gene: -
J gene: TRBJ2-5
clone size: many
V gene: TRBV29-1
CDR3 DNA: TGCAGCGTTGAACTGGGGAGTTCAGAGACCCAGTACTTC
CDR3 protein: CSVELGSSETQYF

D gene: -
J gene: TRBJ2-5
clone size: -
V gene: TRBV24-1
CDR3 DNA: TGTGCCACCAGTGATCCTCGGACCCAGTACTTC
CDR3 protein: CATSDPRTQYF

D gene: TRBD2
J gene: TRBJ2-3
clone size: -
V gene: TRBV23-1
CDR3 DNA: TGCGCCAGCAGCCAATCTTTCCTCCTTAGCGGACTAGCGGGAGTGTTAAGAACAGATACGCAGTATTTT
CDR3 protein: CASSQSFLLSGLAGVLRTDTQYF

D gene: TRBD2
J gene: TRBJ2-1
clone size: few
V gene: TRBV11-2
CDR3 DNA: TGTGCCAGCAGCCCCCGCGGGGAGGGGCGGGGAGTCTACAATGAGCAGTTCTTC
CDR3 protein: CASSPRGEGRGVYNEQFF

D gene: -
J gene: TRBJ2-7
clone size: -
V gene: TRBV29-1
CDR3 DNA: TGCAGCGTTGCGAGTGACAGGACCTACGAGCAGTACTTC
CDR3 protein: CSVASDRTYEQYF

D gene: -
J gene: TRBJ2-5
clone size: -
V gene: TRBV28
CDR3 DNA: TGTGCCAGCACAGAGCTTTCAGGACGGAACCAAGAGACCCAGTACTTC
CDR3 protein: CASTELSGRNQETQYF

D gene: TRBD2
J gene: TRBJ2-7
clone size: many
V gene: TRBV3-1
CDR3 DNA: TGTGCCAGTACTACTAGCGGCTCCTACGAGCAGTACTTC
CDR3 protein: CASTTSGSYEQYF

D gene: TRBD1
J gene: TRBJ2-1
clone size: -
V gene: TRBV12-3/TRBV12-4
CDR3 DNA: TGTGCCAGCGGGACAGGGTATTACAATGAGCAGTTCTTC
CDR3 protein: CASGTGYYNEQFF

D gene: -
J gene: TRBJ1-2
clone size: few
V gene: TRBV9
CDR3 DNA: TGTGCCAGCAGCGTTGCCCCACTGAGCTATGGCTACACCTTC
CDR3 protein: CASSVAPLSYGYTF

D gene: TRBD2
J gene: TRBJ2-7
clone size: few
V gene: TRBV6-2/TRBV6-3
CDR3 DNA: TGTGCCAGCAGTTACTCCTTACCGACTAGCGGGAACTACGAGCAGTACTTC
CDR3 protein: CASSYSLPTSGNYEQYF

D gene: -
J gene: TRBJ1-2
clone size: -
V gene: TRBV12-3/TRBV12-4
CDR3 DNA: TGTGCCAGCAGTATATTCGCGGTCGCTAACTATGGCTACACCTTC
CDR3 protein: CASSIFAVANYGYTF

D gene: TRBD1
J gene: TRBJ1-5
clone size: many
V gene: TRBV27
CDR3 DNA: TGTGCCAGCGCGACCTACAGGGGGGGTAAGCCCCAGCATTTT
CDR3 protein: CASATYRGGKPQHF

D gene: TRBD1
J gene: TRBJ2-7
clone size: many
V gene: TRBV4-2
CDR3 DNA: TGTGCCAGCAGCTTTTCAGGGGGCGCGAGCTCCTACGAGCAGTACTTC
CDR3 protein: CASSFSGGASSYEQYF

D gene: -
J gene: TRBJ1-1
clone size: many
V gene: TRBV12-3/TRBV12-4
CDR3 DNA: TGTGCCAGCAGTACCGTTCCGACTGAAGCTTTCTTT
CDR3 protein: CASSTVPTEAFF

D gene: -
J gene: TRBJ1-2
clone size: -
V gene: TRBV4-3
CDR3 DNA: TGCGCCAGCAGCCAAGCAGGGAGCTGGGGTGGCTACACCTTC
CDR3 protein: CASSQAGSWGGYTF

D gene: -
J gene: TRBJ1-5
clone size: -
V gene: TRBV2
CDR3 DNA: TGTGCCAGCAGCCGCCGGGACGGACTAGACAATCAGCCCCAGCATTTT
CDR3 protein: CASSRRDGLDNQPQHF

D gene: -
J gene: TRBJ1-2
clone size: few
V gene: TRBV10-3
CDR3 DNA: TGTGCCATCAGTGGATGGGAACCTTCGAATGGCTACACCTTC
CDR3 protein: CAISGWEPSNGYTF

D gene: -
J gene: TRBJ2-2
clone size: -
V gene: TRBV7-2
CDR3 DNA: TGTGCCAGCAGCAGCCAAACTAACACCGGGGAGCTGTTTTTT
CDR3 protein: CASSSQTNTGELFF

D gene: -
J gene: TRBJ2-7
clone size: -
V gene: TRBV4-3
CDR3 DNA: TGCGCCAGCAGCCAAGGACACTTGACTAGAGACGAGCAGTACTTC
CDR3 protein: CASSQGHLTRDEQYF

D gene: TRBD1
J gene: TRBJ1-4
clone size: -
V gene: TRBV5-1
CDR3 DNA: TGCGCCAGCAGCTCGGGACAGAGCTTTAATGAAAAACTGTTTTTT
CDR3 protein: CASSSGQSFNEKLFF

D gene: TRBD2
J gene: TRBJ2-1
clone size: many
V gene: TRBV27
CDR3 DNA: TGTGCCAGCAGTCCACTTCGACTAGCGGGAGGCTCAAGGGGATACAATGAGCAGTTCTTC
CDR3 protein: CASSPLRLAGGSRGYNEQFF

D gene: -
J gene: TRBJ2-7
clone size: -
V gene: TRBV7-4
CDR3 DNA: TGTGCCAGCACCCCGTCGGACCCTTCCTACGAGCAGTACTTC
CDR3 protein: CASTPSDPSYEQYF

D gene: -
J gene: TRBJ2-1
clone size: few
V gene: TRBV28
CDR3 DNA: -
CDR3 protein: CASSFGQGSLF

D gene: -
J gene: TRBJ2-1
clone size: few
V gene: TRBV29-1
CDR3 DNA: TGCAGCGTTGAAGACAGGGGCTGGATTGATGAGCAGTTCTTC
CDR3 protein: CSVEDRGWIDEQFF

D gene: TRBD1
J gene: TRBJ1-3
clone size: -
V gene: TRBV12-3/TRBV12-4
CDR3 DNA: TGTGCCAGCAGTAAACAGGGGTGGACTGGAAACACCATATATTTT
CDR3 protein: CASSKQGWTGNTIYF

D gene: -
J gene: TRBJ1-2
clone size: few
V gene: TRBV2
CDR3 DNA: TGTGCCAGCAGTCCTGAACAGGGCCAGTATGGCTACACCTTC
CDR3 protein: CASSPEQGQYGYTF

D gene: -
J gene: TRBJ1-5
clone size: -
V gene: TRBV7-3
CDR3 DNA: TGTGCCAGCAGTCCAGTGGGGGGGTCTCAGCCCCAGCATTTT
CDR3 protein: CASSPVGGSQPQHF

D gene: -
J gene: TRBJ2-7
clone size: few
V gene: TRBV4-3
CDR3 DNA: TGCGCCAGCAGCCAAGAGAGGGGGACCTCCTACGAGCAGTACTTC
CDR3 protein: CASSQERGTSYEQYF

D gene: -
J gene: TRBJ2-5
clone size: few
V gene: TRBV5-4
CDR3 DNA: TGTGCCAGCAGCTTGGATACAAAAGAGACCCAGTACTTC
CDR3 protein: CASSLDTKETQYF

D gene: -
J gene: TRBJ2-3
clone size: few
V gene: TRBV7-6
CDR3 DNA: TGTGCCAGCAGCTTTGGTCCAGGGAGCACAGATACGCAGTATTTT
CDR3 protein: CASSFGPGSTDTQYF

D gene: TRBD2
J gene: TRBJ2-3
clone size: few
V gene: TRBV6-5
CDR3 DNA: TGTGCCAGCAGTTTAATAGCGGGAGGGGCCCCAGATACGCAGTATTTT
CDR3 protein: CASSLIAGGAPDTQYF

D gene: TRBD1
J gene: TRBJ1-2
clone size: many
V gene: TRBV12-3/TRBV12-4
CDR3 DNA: TGTGCCAGCAGTTTTACAGGGGGCGGCTATGGCTACACCTTC
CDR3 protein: CASSFTGGGYGYTF

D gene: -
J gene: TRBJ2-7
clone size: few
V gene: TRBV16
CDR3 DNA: TGTGCCAGCAGCCGTCGCGGACCAGAATACGAGCAGTACTTC
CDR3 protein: CASSRRGPEYEQYF

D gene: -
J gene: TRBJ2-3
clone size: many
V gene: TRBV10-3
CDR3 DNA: TGTGCCATCAGTGAGTCAACGGGGGTCACAGATACGCAGTATTTT
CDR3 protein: CAISESTGVTDTQYF

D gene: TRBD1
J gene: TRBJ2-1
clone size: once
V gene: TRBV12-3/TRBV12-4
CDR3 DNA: TGTGCCAGCAGTGTCAACAGGGGCTCCTACAATGAGCAGTTCTTC
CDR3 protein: CASSVNRGSYNEQFF

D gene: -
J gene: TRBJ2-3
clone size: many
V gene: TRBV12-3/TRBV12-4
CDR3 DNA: TGTGCCAGCAGCCCTGACAAGCTGCACACAGATACGCAGTATTTT
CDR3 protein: CASSPDKLHTDTQYF

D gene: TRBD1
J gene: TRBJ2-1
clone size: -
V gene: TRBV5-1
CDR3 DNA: TGCGCCAGCAGACTACAGGGGACGAATGAGCAGTTCTTC
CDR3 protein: CASRLQGTNEQFF

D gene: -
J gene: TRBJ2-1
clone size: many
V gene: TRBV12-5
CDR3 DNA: TGTGCTAGTGGTTTGGTCTTACAGGCGACTTCCAATGAGCAGTTCTTC
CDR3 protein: CASGLVLQATSNEQFF

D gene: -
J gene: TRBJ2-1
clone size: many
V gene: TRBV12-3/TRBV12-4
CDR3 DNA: TGTGCCAGCAGTTCCGGACTGGGGGAGCAGTTCTTC
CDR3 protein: CASSSGLGEQFF